The T cell receptor (beta chain) described here comes from a study of cytomegalovirus exposure and HLA in healthy donors. A note on this clone: Its antigen is not identified.

It was with 60 Vbeta and 13 Jbeta primers that the PCR ran. Repertoires were generated with immunoSEQ multiplex PCR, while TCRdb's copy carries only in-frame clones and drops some. The repertoire holds some 160,000 clones, roughly 82% seen once, with 1.6% in the top ten. Study results and limitations: Differences between HLA loci emerged in a later analysis of TCR association rates, with DRB1 most and HLA-C fewest. Earlier results showed most TCR beta V segments being productive about 87% or about 30% of the time.

CDR1 MRHNA and CDR2 SNTAGT come from the germline V gene. The J segment lost 3 bases and the V segment lost 0 bases, leaving 5 bases of the junction unmatched. The CDR3 loop spans 17 amino acids. The sequence was collected from a woman aged 25 to 45 in good health and CMV-seronegative. Sequencing was performed on PBMCs. The chain has TRBV6-4 and TRBJ2-1; 10 bases match TRBD2. The DNA for the CDR3 is TGTGCCAGCAGTGACTCTGCCACTAGCGGGGACTACAATGAGCAGTTCTTC. Amino acid sequence: CASSDSATSGDYNEQFF.